This T cell receptor beta chain came from a study of shared clonotypes between healthy human individuals. Study findings and constraints: An effect of sequencing depth on clonotype sharing among donors was expected. In this cohort, only blood was sampled, and tissue repertoires likely differ. Among non-shared clonotypes, generation probabilities were lower than among those shared by all four donors.

The germline gives CDR1 KGHSH, CDR2 LQKENI. The V and J ends lost 6 bases and 7 bases respectively, with 18 bases between them. The CDR3 is made up of 14 amino acids. To note about this clone: What it binds is not known.

The assay was carried out at the deep level. The assay was immunoSEQ multiplex PCR, and TCRdb's table has in-frame clones only and misses some. The repertoire holds fewer than 2.5 million clones, with roughly 93% as singletons. Sequenced: naive CD4+ T cells from PBMCs. Subset indicated: CD45RA+ positively selected. The chain recombines TRBV18 with TRBJ2-5; a weak D match, TRBD2 (6 bases). This TCR derives from a man between 18 and 29 years old in good health. Some clones in this sample may be carry-over from other donors' samples. The chain's CDR3 is CASSHRATEGTQYF. The CDR3 coding sequence is TGTGCCAGCTCGCACCGGGCCACGGAGGGGACCCAGTACTTC.